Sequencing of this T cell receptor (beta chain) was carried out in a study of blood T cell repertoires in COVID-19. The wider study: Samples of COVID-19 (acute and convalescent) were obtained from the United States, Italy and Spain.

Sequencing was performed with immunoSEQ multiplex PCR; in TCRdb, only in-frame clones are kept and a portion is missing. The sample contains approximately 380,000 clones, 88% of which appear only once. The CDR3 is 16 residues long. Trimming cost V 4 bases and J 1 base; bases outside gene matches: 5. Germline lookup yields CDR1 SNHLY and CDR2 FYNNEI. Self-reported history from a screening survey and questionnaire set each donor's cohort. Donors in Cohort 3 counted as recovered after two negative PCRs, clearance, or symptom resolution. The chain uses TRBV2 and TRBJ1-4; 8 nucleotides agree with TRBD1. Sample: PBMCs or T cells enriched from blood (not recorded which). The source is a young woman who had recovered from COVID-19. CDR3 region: CASSVGQGKTNEKLFF. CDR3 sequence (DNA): TGTGCCAGCAGTGTAGGACAGGGTAAAACTAATGAAAAACTGTTTTTT.